Listed below are T cell receptor beta chains from one sample, sequenced in a study of blood T cells in healthy people across ages. In TCRdb, the 5' RACE reads were re-called with MiXCR into one record per CDR3 protein. This table has 1.5 million to 2 million distinct CDR3 sequences, 28% appearing once. Sequencing was done on a sample of blood. The receptors here all came from a woman between 25 and 40 years old in good health. Both conserved end residues are part of each CDR3. D genes are given only for firm matches. Not all rows give a size; the values are once, few, many and, for expanded clones, a class.

-	-	TRBV20-1	TRBJ1-2	CSARGIGRGGYTF	TGCAGTGCGAGGGGGATCGGCCGCGGGGGCTACACCTTC
-	-	TRBV12-3/TRBV12-4	TRBJ2-5	CACSQLVQETQYF	TGTGCCTGCAGCCAACTAGTTCAAGAGACCCAGTACTTC
TRBD2	-	TRBV5-5	TRBJ2-1	CASSFIAGGNEQFF	TGTGCCAGCAGCTTTATAGCGGGGGGTAATGAGCAGTTCTTC
TRBD1	-	TRBV20-1	TRBJ1-1	CSAGQGAQNTEAFF	TGCAGTGCTGGACAGGGGGCGCAGAACACTGAAGCTTTCTTT
-	few	TRBV7-2	TRBJ1-4	CASSPGLNPEKLFF	TGTGCCAGCAGCCCGGGACTGAACCCCGAAAAACTGTTTTTT
-	-	TRBV6-5	TRBJ1-1	CASSYRGKVTEAFF	TGTGCCAGCAGTTACAGGGGGAAGGTCACTGAAGCTTTCTTT
-	many	TRBV9	TRBJ2-1	CASSAVTGLNLYDEQFF	TGTGCCAGCAGCGCCGTCACTGGACTAAACCTTTACGATGAGCAGTTCTTC
-	-	TRBV12-3/TRBV12-4	TRBJ2-1	CARRVTGAIFNEQFF	TGTGCCCGCAGGGTAACGGGAGCTATCTTCAATGAGCAGTTCTTC
TRBD1	-	TRBV29-1	TRBJ2-4	CSVGQGYKQYF	TGCAGCGTCGGACAGGGCTACAAGCAGTACTTC
-	few	TRBV14	TRBJ2-3	CASSQASRATQYF	TGTGCCAGCAGCCAAGCGAGCAGGGCTACGCAGTATTTT
-	-	TRBV12-3/TRBV12-4	TRBJ2-3	CASSRENVGDDTEYF	TGTGCCAGCAGCCGGGAAAATGTGGGCGACGATACGGAGTATTTT
TRBD1	-	TRBV20-1	TRBJ2-1	CSARIQGARYEQFF	TGCAGTGCTAGAATACAGGGGGCGCGGTATGAGCAGTTCTTC
-	many	TRBV25-1	TRBJ2-1	CASSDSRYEQFF	TGTGCCAGCAGTGATAGTAGGTATGAGCAGTTCTTC
TRBD1	-	TRBV5-1	TRBJ1-2	CASSFLSEGARNGYTF	TGCGCCAGCAGCTTCCTTTCGGAGGGGGCGCGTAATGGCTACACCTTC
TRBD1	few	TRBV7-8	TRBJ1-6	CASSLARTGANSPLHF	TGTGCCAGCAGCTTGGCCCGGACAGGGGCTAATTCACCCCTCCACTTT
-	few	TRBV7-2	TRBJ2-6	CVSSPQPSGANVLTF	TGTGTCAGCAGCCCACAACCCTCTGGGGCCAACGTCCTGACTTTC
-	many	TRBV20-1	TRBJ2-5	CSGELQETQYF	TGCAGTGGGGAACTCCAAGAGACCCAGTACTTC
-	many	TRBV11-2	TRBJ2-7	CASSLGTRGDEQYF	TGTGCCAGCAGCTTAGGGACAAGGGGAGACGAGCAGTACTTC
-	few	TRBV25-1	TRBJ1-3	CASSTGAAGVIYF	TGTGCCAGCAGCACCGGGGCCGCGGGAGTCATATATTTT